Detailed here is one T cell receptor (beta chain). Its antigen remains undetermined. Qualities for individual bases were not recorded, and no much larger clone is one base off. This entry belongs to a study of blood T cell repertoires in COVID-19 (TCRdb year 2020). Notes on the research overall: Samples covering the acute and convalescent phases of COVID-19 were provided by collaborators in the United States, Italy and Spain. The samples were drawn from two sources: the first 160 participants of the ongoing ImmuneRACE study, and some 1,300 subjects contributed by 6 global collaborators. Where available, HLA class I and class II types were obtained from metadata supplied by the sample provider rather than from assay-based typing. Sample metadata almost always included a de-identified subject ID, COVID-19 status, age in years and sex. A freely available public database, intended as a resource for researchers studying the immune response to SARS-CoV-2, is where the repertoires were released. Subjects who had been exposed to COVID-19, were actively infected with it, or had recovered from it provided the deeply sampled blood TCRbeta repertoires that made up the dataset. The material from the prospective study consisted of cDNA or gDNA derived from T cells, B-cell-depleted T cells, or PBMCs. What the study reported, not specific to this receptor: How much clinical and demographic metadata was included differed by source and by participant, and the metadata was provided uncurated.

The collaborating institutions used their own protocols to collect whole blood in K2EDTA tubes. For TCRbeta analysis, collaborators shipped samples in one of three forms: frozen whole blood, isolated PBMCs, or DNA extracted from either of those sample types. TCRbeta CDR3 regions were amplified from genomic DNA by means of the immunoSEQ Assay, a bias-controlled multiplex PCR. The paper's data handling went like this. The number of nucleated cells in each sample was estimated by amplification of reference gene primers within the assay. Sequence reads were collapsed and filtered to measure the absolute abundance of every unique TCRbeta CDR3 rearrangement. Productive Simpson clonality was computed per sample as the square root of Simpson's diversity index over productive rearrangements. TCRdb took over this immuneACCESS table, retaining in-frame rearrangements with V and J assigned. Such tables are incomplete; in checked studies, under half of the missing clones stem from an unresolved V gene, and the remainder is unexplained. The V and J calls and clone size come from that table; D and trimming were worked out from the DNA. This sample gives around 83,000 clones in total; roughly 86% of them show up just once. The top ten hold approximately 8% of the sample.

Material for sequencing was peripheral blood. The TCR was taken from an elderly man with active or convalescent COVID-19.

The DNA sequence reads TGTGCCAGCAGGGAGACAGGTTCCACGCGGACGCAGTATTTT. This codes for CASRETGSTRTQYF. The sequence joins TRBV6-5 to TRBJ2-3; a tentative D match to TRBD1 spans 6 bases. The germline V gene yields MNHEY for CDR1 and SVGAGI for CDR2. The germline ends are 19 bases apart after V is trimmed by 6 bases and J by 9 bases. Taken from cysteine to phenylalanine, the CDR3 has 14 residues. This entry keeps only the CDR3 DNA: 42 bases, framed from base 1.